The entry below gives a single T cell receptor beta chain sequence along with its context. This specimen belongs to a study of shared T cell receptors in the human thymus. Libraries were prepared by immunoSEQ multiplex PCR; TCRdb keeps only in-frame clonotypes and omits some of them. The sample carries about 660,000 clones, around 87% recorded once. The ends lost 5 bases at V and 2 bases at J; junction bases unmatched: 15. In germline, CDR1 is MNHEY, CDR2 SMNVEV (reference sequence). The CDR3 spans 19 residues. The data were also submitted as part of a second study, on human thymus T cells. Per that study: Obtained as resections during corrective heart surgery, the thymus tissue was then studied. Among thymic and blood repertoires, usage of V and J genes appeared biased. Unrelated individuals had highly overlapping thymic repertoires, as reported in related research.

Sequencing input: thymocytes. The chain has TRBV27 and TRBJ1-5; 10 bases line up with TRBD1. This clonotype originated in a boy less than two years old with a congenital heart defect. CDR3 sequence reads: CASSPTGTGATVGNQPQHF. The CDR3, as DNA: TGTGCCAGCAGTCCCACCGGGACAGGGGCGACGGTGGGCAATCAGCCCCAGCATTTT.